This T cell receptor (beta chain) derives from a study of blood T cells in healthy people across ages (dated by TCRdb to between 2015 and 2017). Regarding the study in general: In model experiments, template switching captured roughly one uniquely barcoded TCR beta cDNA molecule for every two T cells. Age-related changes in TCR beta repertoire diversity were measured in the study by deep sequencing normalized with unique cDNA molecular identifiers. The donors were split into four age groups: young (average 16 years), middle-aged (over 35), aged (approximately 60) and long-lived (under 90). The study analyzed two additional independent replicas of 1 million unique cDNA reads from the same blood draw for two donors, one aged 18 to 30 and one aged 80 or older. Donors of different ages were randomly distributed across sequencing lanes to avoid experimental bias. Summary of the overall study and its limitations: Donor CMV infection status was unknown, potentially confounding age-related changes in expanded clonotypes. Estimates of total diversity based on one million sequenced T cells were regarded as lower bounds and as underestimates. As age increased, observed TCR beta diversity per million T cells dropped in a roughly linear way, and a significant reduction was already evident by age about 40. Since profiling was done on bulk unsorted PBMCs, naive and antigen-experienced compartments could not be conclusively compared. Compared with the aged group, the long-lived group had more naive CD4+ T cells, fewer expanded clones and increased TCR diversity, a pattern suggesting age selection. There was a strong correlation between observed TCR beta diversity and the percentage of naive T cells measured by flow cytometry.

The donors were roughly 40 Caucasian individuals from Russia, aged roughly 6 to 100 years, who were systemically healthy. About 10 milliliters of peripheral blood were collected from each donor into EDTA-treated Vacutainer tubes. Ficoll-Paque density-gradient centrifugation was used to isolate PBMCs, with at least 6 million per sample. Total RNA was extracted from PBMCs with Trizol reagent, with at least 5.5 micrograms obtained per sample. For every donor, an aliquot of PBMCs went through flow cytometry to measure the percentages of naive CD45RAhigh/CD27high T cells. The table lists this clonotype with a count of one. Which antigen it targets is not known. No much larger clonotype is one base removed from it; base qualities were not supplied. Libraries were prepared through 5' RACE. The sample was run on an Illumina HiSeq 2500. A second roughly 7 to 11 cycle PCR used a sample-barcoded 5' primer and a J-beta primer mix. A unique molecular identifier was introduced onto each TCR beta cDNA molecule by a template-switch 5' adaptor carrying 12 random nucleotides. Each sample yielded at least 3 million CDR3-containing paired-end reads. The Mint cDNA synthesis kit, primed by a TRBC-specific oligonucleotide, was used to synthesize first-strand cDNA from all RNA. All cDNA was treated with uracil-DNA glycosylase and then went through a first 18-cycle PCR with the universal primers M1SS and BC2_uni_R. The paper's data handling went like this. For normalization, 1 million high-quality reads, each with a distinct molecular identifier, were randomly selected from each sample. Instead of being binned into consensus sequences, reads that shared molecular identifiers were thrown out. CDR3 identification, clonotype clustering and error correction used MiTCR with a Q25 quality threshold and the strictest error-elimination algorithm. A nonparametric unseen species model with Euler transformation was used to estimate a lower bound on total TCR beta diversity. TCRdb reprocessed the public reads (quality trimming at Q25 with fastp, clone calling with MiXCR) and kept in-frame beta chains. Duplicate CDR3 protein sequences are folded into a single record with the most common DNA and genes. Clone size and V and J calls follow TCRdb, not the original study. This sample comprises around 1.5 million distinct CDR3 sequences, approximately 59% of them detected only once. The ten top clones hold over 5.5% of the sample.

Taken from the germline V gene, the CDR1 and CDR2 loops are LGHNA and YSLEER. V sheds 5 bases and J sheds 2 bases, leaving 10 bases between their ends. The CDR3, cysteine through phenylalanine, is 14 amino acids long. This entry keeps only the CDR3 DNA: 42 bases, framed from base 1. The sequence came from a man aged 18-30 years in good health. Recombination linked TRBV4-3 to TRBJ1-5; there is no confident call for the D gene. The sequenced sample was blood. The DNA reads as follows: TGCGCCAGCAGCTCCGATGAGGGCAATCAGCCCCAGCATTTT. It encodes CASSSDEGNQPQHF.